Presented here are 9 T cell receptor beta chains from one specimen sequenced in a study of vaccination effects on CD4 cells after COVID-19. These receptors have no known antigen. Method: immunoSEQ multiplex PCR; TCRdb's copy keeps in-frame clones and lacks some. The table lists 15,000 or so clones, just under 70% of them singletons, with around 9% in the top ten. Using viral peptide pools, the ViraFEST assay grew out antigen-specific CD4+ T cells prior to sequencing. With more than 9 days of culture completed, CD4+ T cells were isolated. Each person got two doses of an mRNA SARS-CoV-2 vaccine, BNT162b2 or mRNA-1273. The input for sequencing was CD4+ T cells from PBMCs cultured with SARS-CoV-2 spike peptides, taken after COVID-19 vaccination. All receptors come from a human donor who received a COVID-19 vaccine.

The rearrangement joins TRBV24-1 to TRBJ2-3; tentative D call: TRBD2 (6 bases). The germline V and J ends were trimmed by 9 bases and 0 bases, with 21 bases remaining between them. The CDR3 sequence is 17 residues long. CDR1 and CDR2 from the germline V gene are KGHDR and SFDVKD. For the CDR3, the DNA is TGTGCCACCGCCCCCGGGACTGGCTTTTCTAGCACAGATACGCAGTATTTT. Protein: CATAPGTGFSSTDTQYF.

This rearrangement joins TRBV5-4 to TRBJ1-1, with 7 bases lining up with TRBD1. With 5 bases clipped from V and 0 bases from J, the junction kept 10 bases outside the gene matches. The CDR3 loop spans 16 amino acids. CDR1 is SGHNT and CDR2 is YYREEE in the germline V gene (reference sequence). This chain's CDR3 is CASRLQYDRVNTEAFF. The CDR3 nucleotides read TGTGCCAGCAGATTGCAATACGACAGGGTGAACACTGAAGCTTTCTTT.

This clone was counted between two and nine times. The chain carries TRBV18 and TRBJ1-3, with D maybe TRBD1 (6 bases). Germline V gives CDR1 KGHSH, CDR2 LQKENI. V lost 1 base to trimming and J lost 0 bases, with 16 bases between them. The CDR3 extends over 18 amino acids. CDR3 sequence (DNA): TGTGCCAGCTCACCACTGGATGCCAGGGGACGCTCTGGAAACACCATATATTTT. It translates to CASSPLDARGRSGNTIYF.

The chain uses TRBV10-3 and TRBJ1-3; TRBD1 might be the D (5 bases). This CDR3 contains 16 residues. In germline, CDR1 is ENHRY, CDR2 SYGVKD. Trimming shortened V by 4 bases and J by 0 bases, and 13 bases separated the two germline ends. The CDR3 nucleotides read TGTGCCATCAGTGTTGGGGGACTGAACTCTGGAAACACCATATATTTT. Its protein product is CAISVGGLNSGNTIYF.

CDR3 amino acids: CASSTRTGRSGNTIYF. In DNA, the CDR3 is TGTGCCAGCAGTACCCGGACAGGCCGCTCTGGAAACACCATATATTTT. J is TRBJ1-3 and V is TRBV28; 7 positions match TRBD1. This CDR3 region has 16 residues. V lost 5 bases, J lost 0 bases, and 7 bases stayed unmatched. Looked up from germline, CDR1 is MDHEN and CDR2 is SYDVKM.

Relative to its sample, this clone is medium-sized. The J gene is TRBJ1-2, the V gene TRBV7-2; 8 nucleotides match TRBD1. Trimming removed 5 bases from V and 2 bases from J; junction bases left unmatched: 13. CDR3 length: 17 amino acids. CDR1 SGHTA and CDR2 FQGNSA come from the germline V gene. The CDR3: CASSGPTGAPPNYGYTF. CDR3 nucleotide sequence: TGTGCCAGCAGCGGCCCGACAGGGGCCCCACCAAACTATGGCTACACCTTC.

Judged by abundance, this clone is medium-sized. The rearrangement uses TRBV12-3 or TRBV12-4 and TRBJ1-2; unclear D gene. The CDR3 totals 13 residues. V lost 6 bases, J lost 7 bases, and 15 bases lay in between. The CDR3 loop reads CASSPDLTGGYTF. In nucleotides, the CDR3 is TGTGCCAGCAGCCCGGACCTAACGGGTGGCTACACCTTC.

This clone showed up many times. This chain links TRBV6-5 with TRBJ2-2, with D maybe TRBD2 (6 bases). The V gene's germline CDR1 is MNHEY and CDR2 SVGAGI. The CDR3 extends over 15 amino acids. The V end was cut by 7 bases, the J end by 6 bases, with 18 bases between. CDR3 DNA sequence: TGTGCCAGCAAGCAAGGGTGGCGGAGGGCCGGGGAGCTGTTTTTT. Protein sequence: CASKQGWRRAGELFF.

The gene calls are TRBV27 and TRBJ2-2; possible D gene TRBD2, 6 bases. Per the germline V gene, CDR1 is MNHEY and CDR2 is SMNVEV (reference sequence). V was clipped by 7 bases and J by 1 base, with 16 bases between them. This CDR3 region has 16 residues. The CDR3 loop is CASTPIGEVNTGELFF. For the CDR3, the DNA is TGTGCCAGCACCCCCATTGGGGAGGTGAACACCGGGGAGCTGTTTTTT.